This is a list of T cell receptor beta chains from one sample in a study of shared clonotypes between healthy human individuals. Method: immunoSEQ multiplex PCR; TCRdb's copy keeps in-frame clones and lacks some. The repertoire includes 300,000 to 400,000 clones, less than 85% of them detected once, and about 9.4% sits in the top ten. Sequencing was performed on memory CD4+ T cells sorted from blood. These receptors were obtained from a man aged 25 to 40 in good health. The CDR3 runs from the conserved cysteine through the conserved F or W. D genes are given only for firm matches. The size entry is marked missing in some rows and otherwise reads once, few, many or a size class.

clone size: -
V gene: TRBV30
D gene: -
J gene: TRBJ2-3
CDR3 protein: CAWRGGQRGRDWGTDTQYF
CDR3 DNA: TGTGCCTGGAGGGGGGGACAACGCGGACGGGACTGGGGCACAGATACGCAGTATTTT

clone size: -
V gene: TRBV20-1
D gene: -
J gene: TRBJ1-1
CDR3 protein: CSALDRPEAFF
CDR3 DNA: TGCAGTGCTCTGGACAGACCTGAAGCTTTCTTT

clone size: few
V gene: TRBV4-1
D gene: -
J gene: TRBJ1-5
CDR3 protein: CASSQEGNSNQPQHF
CDR3 DNA: TGCGCCAGCAGCCAAGAAGGAAATAGCAATCAGCCCCAGCATTTT

clone size: -
V gene: TRBV5-1
D gene: -
J gene: TRBJ2-7
CDR3 protein: CASDPDGTYEQYF
CDR3 DNA: TGCGCCAGCGACCCCGACGGAACCTACGAGCAGTACTTC

clone size: -
V gene: TRBV5-6
D gene: TRBD2
J gene: TRBJ2-3
CDR3 protein: CASSLGGAGGAYDTQYF
CDR3 DNA: TGTGCCAGCAGCTTGGGTGGAGCGGGAGGAGCGTACGATACGCAGTATTTT

clone size: many
V gene: TRBV4-1
D gene: -
J gene: TRBJ1-6
CDR3 protein: CASSLQETNSPLHF
CDR3 DNA: TGCGCCAGCAGCCTGCAGGAAACTAATTCACCCCTCCACTTT

clone size: -
V gene: TRBV29-1
D gene: TRBD1
J gene: TRBJ2-7
CDR3 protein: CSVRTHRGLTPYEQYF
CDR3 DNA: TGCAGCGTCAGAACCCATAGGGGGCTTACGCCCTACGAGCAGTACTTC

clone size: few
V gene: TRBV2
D gene: TRBD2
J gene: TRBJ2-5
CDR3 protein: CASVEIAGVTQYF
CDR3 DNA: TGTGCCAGTGTCGAAATAGCGGGAGTGACCCAGTACTTC

clone size: -
V gene: TRBV6-4
D gene: TRBD2
J gene: TRBJ2-7
CDR3 protein: CASSLLAGGPSEQYF
CDR3 DNA: TGTGCCAGCAGTCTACTAGCGGGAGGCCCCTCCGAGCAGTACTTC

clone size: -
V gene: TRBV29-1
D gene: -
J gene: TRBJ1-2
CDR3 protein: CSVGGGAAYGYTF
CDR3 DNA: TGCAGCGTTGGGGGAGGGGCGGCCTATGGCTACACCTTC

clone size: -
V gene: TRBV2
D gene: -
J gene: TRBJ1-3
CDR3 protein: CASSGISGNTIYF
CDR3 DNA: TGTGCCAGCAGCGGCATCTCTGGAAACACCATATATTTT

clone size: -
V gene: TRBV28
D gene: -
J gene: TRBJ1-2
CDR3 protein: CASSLTGGNGYTF
CDR3 DNA: TGTGCCAGCAGTTTAACAGGTGGGAATGGCTACACCTTC

clone size: few
V gene: TRBV29-1
D gene: TRBD1
J gene: TRBJ2-3
CDR3 protein: CSVPDRGRTDTQYF
CDR3 DNA: TGCAGCGTCCCGGACAGGGGGCGAACAGATACGCAGTATTTT

clone size: -
V gene: TRBV2
D gene: -
J gene: TRBJ2-2
CDR3 protein: CASSWSNTGELFF
CDR3 DNA: TGTGCCAGCAGTTGGTCGAACACCGGGGAGCTGTTTTTT

clone size: -
V gene: TRBV5-5
D gene: TRBD2
J gene: TRBJ2-1
CDR3 protein: CASSALAGGQGNEQFF
CDR3 DNA: TGTGCCAGCAGCGCACTAGCGGGGGGACAGGGGAATGAGCAGTTCTTC

clone size: -
V gene: TRBV28
D gene: TRBD1
J gene: TRBJ1-1
CDR3 protein: CASSFRDRCMF
CDR3 DNA: TGTGCCAGCAGTTTCCGGGACAGATGTATGTTT

clone size: -
V gene: TRBV2
D gene: -
J gene: TRBJ1-1
CDR3 protein: CASSDPWAEAFF
CDR3 DNA: TGTGCCAGCAGTGACCCTTGGGCTGAAGCTTTCTTT

clone size: -
V gene: TRBV7-2
D gene: -
J gene: TRBJ2-7
CDR3 protein: CASSLAAAPYEQYF
CDR3 DNA: TGTGCCAGCAGCTTAGCGGCAGCACCCTACGAGCAGTACTTC

clone size: -
V gene: TRBV29-1
D gene: -
J gene: TRBJ2-2
CDR3 protein: CSVDFSAGTGELFF
CDR3 DNA: TGCAGCGTTGATTTTTCGGCAGGAACCGGGGAGCTGTTTTTT

clone size: -
V gene: TRBV10-1
D gene: TRBD1
J gene: TRBJ2-1
CDR3 protein: CASSRQGSEQFF
CDR3 DNA: TGCGCCAGCAGCCGACAGGGTTCTGAGCAGTTCTTC

clone size: -
V gene: TRBV9
D gene: -
J gene: TRBJ1-5
CDR3 protein: CASSSSGDSNQPQHF
CDR3 DNA: TGTGCCAGCAGCAGTTCTGGGGACTCCAATCAGCCCCAGCATTTT

clone size: many
V gene: TRBV7-2
D gene: TRBD2
J gene: TRBJ2-2
CDR3 protein: CASSPRIDWTSGTGELFF
CDR3 DNA: TGTGCCAGCAGCCCCCGAATTGACTGGACTAGCGGTACCGGGGAGCTGTTTTTT

clone size: -
V gene: TRBV7-9
D gene: TRBD1
J gene: TRBJ2-7
CDR3 protein: CASSVGQGAAGEQYF
CDR3 DNA: TGTGCCAGCAGCGTCGGACAGGGGGCCGCCGGCGAGCAGTACTTC

clone size: -
V gene: TRBV14
D gene: -
J gene: TRBJ2-7
CDR3 protein: CASSQGPGHYEQYF
CDR3 DNA: TGTGCCAGCAGCCAAGGTCCAGGGCACTACGAGCAGTACTTC

clone size: -
V gene: TRBV2
D gene: TRBD1
J gene: TRBJ2-7
CDR3 protein: CASSRQGRAYEQYF
CDR3 DNA: TGTGCCAGCAGCCGACAGGGTCGGGCCTACGAGCAGTACTTC

clone size: -
V gene: TRBV5-6
D gene: -
J gene: TRBJ2-3
CDR3 protein: CASSLGELRHYTDTQYF
CDR3 DNA: TGTGCCAGCAGCTTGGGTGAGCTCCGACATTACACAGATACGCAGTATTTT

clone size: few
V gene: TRBV7-9
D gene: -
J gene: TRBJ2-1
CDR3 protein: CASSLRELRKNEQFF
CDR3 DNA: TGTGCCAGCAGCTTAAGGGAACTCCGTAAAAATGAGCAGTTCTTC